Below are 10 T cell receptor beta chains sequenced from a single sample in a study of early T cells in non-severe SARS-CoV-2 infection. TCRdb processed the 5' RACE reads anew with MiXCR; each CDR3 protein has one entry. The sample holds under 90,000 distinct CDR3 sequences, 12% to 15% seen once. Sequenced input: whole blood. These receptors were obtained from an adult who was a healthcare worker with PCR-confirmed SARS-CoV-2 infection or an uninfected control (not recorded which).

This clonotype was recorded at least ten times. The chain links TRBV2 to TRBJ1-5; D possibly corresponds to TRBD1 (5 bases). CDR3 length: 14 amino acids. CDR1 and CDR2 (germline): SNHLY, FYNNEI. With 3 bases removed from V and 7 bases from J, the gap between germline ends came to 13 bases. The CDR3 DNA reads TGTGCCAGCAGTGACACCAGGGTGGTGCAGCCCCAGCATTTT. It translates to CASSDTRVVQPQHF.

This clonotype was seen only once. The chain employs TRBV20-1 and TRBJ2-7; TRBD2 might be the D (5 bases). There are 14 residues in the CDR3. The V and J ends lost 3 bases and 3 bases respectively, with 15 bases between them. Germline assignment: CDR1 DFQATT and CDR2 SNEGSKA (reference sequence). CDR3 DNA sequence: TGCAGTGCTAGCGGCGGGTCAAGGAACTACGAGCAGTACTTC. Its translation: CSASGGSRNYEQYF.

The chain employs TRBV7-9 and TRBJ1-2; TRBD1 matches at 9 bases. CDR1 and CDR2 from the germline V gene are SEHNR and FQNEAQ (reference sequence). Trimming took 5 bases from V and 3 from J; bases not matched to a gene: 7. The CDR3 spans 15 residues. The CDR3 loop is CASSPFGQGYYGYTF. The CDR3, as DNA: TGTGCCAGCAGCCCCTTCGGACAGGGGTACTATGGCTACACCTTC.

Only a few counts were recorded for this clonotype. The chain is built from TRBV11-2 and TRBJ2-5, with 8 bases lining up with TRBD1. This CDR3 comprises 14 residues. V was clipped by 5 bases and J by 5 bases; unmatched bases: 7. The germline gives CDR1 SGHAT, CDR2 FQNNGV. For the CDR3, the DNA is TGTGCCAGCAGCAAGGACAGGGCTGGCGAGACCCAGTACTTC. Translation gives CASSKDRAGETQYF.

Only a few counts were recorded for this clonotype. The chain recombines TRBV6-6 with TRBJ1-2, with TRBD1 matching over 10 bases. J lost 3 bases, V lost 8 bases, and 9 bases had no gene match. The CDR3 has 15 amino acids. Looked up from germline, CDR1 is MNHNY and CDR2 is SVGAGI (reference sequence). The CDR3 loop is CASFTGTGDHYGYTF. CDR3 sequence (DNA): TGTGCCAGCTTTACCGGGACAGGGGACCACTATGGCTACACCTTC.

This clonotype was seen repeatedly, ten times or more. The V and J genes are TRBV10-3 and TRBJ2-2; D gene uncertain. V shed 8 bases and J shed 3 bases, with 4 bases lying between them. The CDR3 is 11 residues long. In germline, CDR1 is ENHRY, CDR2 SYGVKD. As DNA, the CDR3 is TGTGCCATCTCTTACACCGGGGAGCTGTTTTTT. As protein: CAISYTGELFF.

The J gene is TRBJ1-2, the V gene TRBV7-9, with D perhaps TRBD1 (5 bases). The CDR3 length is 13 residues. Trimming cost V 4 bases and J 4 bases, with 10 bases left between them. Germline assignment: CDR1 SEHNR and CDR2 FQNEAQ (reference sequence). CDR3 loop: CASSSGTSYGYTF. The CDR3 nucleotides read TGTGCCAGCAGCTCCGGGACTTCCTATGGCTACACCTTC.

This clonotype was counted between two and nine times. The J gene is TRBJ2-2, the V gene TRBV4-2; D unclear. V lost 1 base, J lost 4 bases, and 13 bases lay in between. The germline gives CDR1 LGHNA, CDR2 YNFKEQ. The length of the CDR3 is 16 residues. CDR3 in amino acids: CASSQAARTSTGELFF. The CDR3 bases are TGTGCCAGCAGCCAAGCCGCGAGGACGAGCACCGGGGAGCTGTTTTTT.

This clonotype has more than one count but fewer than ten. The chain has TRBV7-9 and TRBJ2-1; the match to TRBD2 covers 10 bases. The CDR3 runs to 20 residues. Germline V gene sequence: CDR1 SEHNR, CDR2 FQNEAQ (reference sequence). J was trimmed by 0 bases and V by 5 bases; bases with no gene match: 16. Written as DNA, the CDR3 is TGTGCCAGCAGCGGCCCGGGGGTCCCTAGCGGGGGAAGCTCCTACAATGAGCAGTTCTTC. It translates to CASSGPGVPSGGSSYNEQFF.

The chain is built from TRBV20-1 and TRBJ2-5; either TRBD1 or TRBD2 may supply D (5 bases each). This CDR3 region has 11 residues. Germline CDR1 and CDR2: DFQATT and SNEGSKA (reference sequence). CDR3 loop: CSTEGKETQYF. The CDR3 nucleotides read TGCAGCACTGAGGGGAAAGAGACCCAGTACTTC.